A single sample gave rise to the 19 T cell receptor beta chains below, sequenced in a study of early T cells in non-severe SARS-CoV-2 infection. A single record per CDR3 protein comes from TCRdb applying MiXCR to the 5' RACE reads. Of 85,000 to 90,000 distinct CDR3 sequences listed, about 14% were seen once; the top ten hold around 5.8%. Sequencing was performed on whole blood. The receptors here all came from an adult who was a healthcare worker with PCR-confirmed SARS-CoV-2 infection or an uninfected control (not recorded which).

V is TRBV6-6 and J is TRBJ2-3; the D call may be TRBD1 or TRBD2 (7 bases each). Germline CDR1 is MNHNY and CDR2 is SVGAGI (reference sequence). V lost 4 bases, J lost 3 bases, and 14 bases lay in between. The CDR3 is 15 residues long. The chain's CDR3 is CASSSRGGFTDTQYF. CDR3 DNA: TGTGCCAGCAGTTCCAGGGGGGGGTTTACAGATACGCAGTATTTT.

The chain carries TRBV5-4 and TRBJ2-1; TRBD2 matches at 8 bases. Germline-derived CDR1 and CDR2 are SGHNT and YYREEE (reference sequence). The V gene end was trimmed by 4 bases and the J gene end by 9 bases; junction bases not matched to a gene: 6. The CDR3 length is 13 residues. DNA of the CDR3: TGTGCCAGCAGCCCCGGGACTAGGGGTGAGCAGTTCTTC. Protein product: CASSPGTRGEQFF.

This clonotype was detected a few times. The chain is built from TRBV5-1 and TRBJ1-4; the D gene is possibly TRBD1 (5 bases). This CDR3 contains 15 residues. V was cut by 1 base and J by 8 bases, with 15 bases left in between. Germline V lookup: CDR1 SGHRS, CDR2 YFSETQ. CDR3 loop: CASSLTPRVKEKLFF. As DNA, the CDR3 is TGCGCCAGCAGCTTGACCCCCAGGGTGAAGGAAAAACTGTTTTTT.

This clonotype has a handful of counts. The V gene is TRBV5-1, the J gene TRBJ2-5; 7 positions agree with TRBD2. In germline, CDR1 is SGHRS, CDR2 YFSETQ. V dropped 0 bases and J dropped 0; count of bases not matched to a gene: 11. This CDR3 is 18 amino acids long. CDR3 region: CASSLVAAGTIYQETQYF. CDR3 nucleotides: TGCGCCAGCAGCTTGGTGGCAGCGGGAACCATTTACCAAGAGACCCAGTACTTC.

This clonotype was seen a handful of times. The chain is built from TRBV6-5 and TRBJ1-2; 9 bases agree with TRBD1. Germline assignment: CDR1 MNHEY and CDR2 SVGAGI. This CDR3 is built from 14 residues. V was clipped by 0 bases and J by 5 bases; unmatched bases: 1. CDR3 region: CASSYSDRGYGYTF. CDR3 nucleotides: TGTGCCAGCAGTTACTCGGACAGGGGTTATGGCTACACCTTC.

This clonotype was detected a few times. The CDR3 region has the DNA TGTGCCAGCAGCCAAAGGGGGCTGGCTGGGGCCAACGTCCTGACTTTC. Translated: CASSQRGLAGANVLTF. The chain combines TRBV3-1 with TRBJ2-6; 7 bases agree with TRBD1. Losses at the gene ends were 2 bases for V and 2 bases for J; bases not matched to a gene: 3. Germline values: CDR1 LGHDT, CDR2 YNNKEL (reference sequence). This CDR3 has 16 amino acids.

This clonotype was counted a few times. The chain uses TRBV6-4 and TRBJ1-5, with D hard to call. With 3 bases removed from V and 2 bases from J, the gap between germline ends came to 5 bases. The CDR3 extends over 13 amino acids. From germline, CDR1 is MRHNA and CDR2 SNTAGT. The DNA of the CDR3 is TGTGCCAGCAGTGAAACTGGCAATCAGCCCCAGCATTTT. This encodes CASSETGNQPQHF.

The chain is built from TRBV29-1 and TRBJ2-7; TRBD2 is a possible D gene (7 bases). V was shortened by 4 bases and J by 2 bases, with 15 bases between the two germline ends. CDR3 length: 14 residues. From germline, CDR1 is SQVTM and CDR2 ANQGSEA. CDR3 sequence: CSVAPGAGAYEQYF. The CDR3 bases are TGCAGCGTTGCACCAGGGGCGGGGGCCTACGAGCAGTACTTC.

This clonotype has ten or more counts. The J gene is TRBJ2-7, the V gene TRBV4-1; D is uncertain. The CDR3 has 14 amino acids. CDR1 and CDR2 (germline): MGHRA, YSYEKL. Deletions cut 4 bases from V and 3 bases from J, with 13 bases between. The chain's CDR3 is CASSPSGPLYEQYF. The CDR3 coding sequence is TGCGCCAGCAGCCCCTCCGGGCCGCTCTACGAGCAGTACTTC.

This clonotype was seen only a few times. The J gene is TRBJ2-2, the V gene TRBV6-2 or TRBV6-3; tentatively, D is TRBD1 (5 bases). Trimming took off 7 bases at V and 2 bases at J, with 11 bases between the two ends. The CDR3 totals 14 residues. Germline CDR1 reads MNHEY; CDR2 reads SVGEGT. The CDR3 DNA reads as TGTGCCAGCAAGGAACAGGCCAACACCGGGGAGCTGTTTTTT. Protein product: CASKEQANTGELFF.

This clonotype was counted only a few times. The chain uses TRBV13 and TRBJ2-2; TRBD2 matches 8 bases. Germline CDR1 and CDR2: PRHDT and FYEKMQ (reference sequence). Trimming took 2 bases from V and 5 from J; bases not matched to a gene: 1. The CDR3 is 14 amino acids. For the CDR3, the DNA is TGTGCCAGCAGCTTATCTAGCGGGACCGGGGAGCTGTTTTTT. Its protein product is CASSLSSGTGELFF.

This clonotype has at least ten counts. This chain links TRBV6-6 with TRBJ1-1; D remains unclear. Germline-derived CDR1 and CDR2 are MNHNY and SVGAGI (reference sequence). This CDR3 region has 15 residues. The V end was cut by 6 bases, the J end by 4 bases, with 18 bases between. CDR3 nucleotides: TGTGCCAGCAGAAGGAGAGATGGGGAGTTCACTGAAGCTTTCTTT. It codes for CASRRRDGEFTEAFF.

The table lists this clonotype with a few counts. The V call is TRBV10-3, the J call TRBJ2-7; D unresolved. Trimming shortened V by 2 bases and J by 4 bases, and 12 bases separated the two germline ends. This CDR3 contains 14 residues. CDR1 is ENHRY and CDR2 is SYGVKD in the germline V gene. The CDR3 here is CAISEGVRVYEQYF. Here the CDR3 DNA reads TGTGCCATCAGTGAGGGGGTCCGGGTTTACGAGCAGTACTTC.

In its sample, this clonotype was seen many times. CDR3 amino acids: CASSLAAGVIADTQYF. In nucleotides, the CDR3 is TGTGCCAGCAGCTTGGCAGCGGGGGTGATCGCAGATACGCAGTATTTT. The rearrangement links TRBV5-4 to TRBJ2-3, with TRBD2 matching 8 bases. Germline lookup yields CDR1 SGHNT and CDR2 YYREEE (reference sequence). This CDR3 spans 16 amino acids. Losses at the gene ends were 0 bases for V and 4 bases for J; bases not matched to a gene: 7.

The chain uses TRBV6-1 and TRBJ1-1, with TRBD1 matching 7 bases. The V gene's germline CDR1 is MNHNS and CDR2 SASEGT. V dropped 4 bases and J dropped 5; count of bases not matched to a gene: 7. CDR3 length: 14 amino acids. Written as DNA, the CDR3 is TGTGCCAGCAGTGCGGCAGGGGGTTCGACTGAAGCTTTCTTT. Residues: CASSAAGGSTEAFF.

This clonotype was seen at least ten times. The chain carries TRBV12-3 or TRBV12-4 and TRBJ2-3, with 12 bases lining up with TRBD2. The J segment lost 0 bases and the V segment lost 6 bases, leaving 7 bases of the junction unmatched. The CDR3 loop spans 17 amino acids. In nucleotides, the CDR3 is TGTGCCAGCAGCCCCCAGCTAGCGGGGGGGAGCACAGATACGCAGTATTTT. It codes for CASSPQLAGGSTDTQYF.

V and J are TRBV20-1 and TRBJ2-1, with 14 bases fitting TRBD2. The germline gives CDR1 DFQATT, CDR2 SNEGSKA (reference sequence). This CDR3 region has 15 residues. J gave up 2 bases and V 4 bases, and 1 base lay outside the gene matches. CDR3 in amino acids: CSAKGLAGAYNEQFF. CDR3 coding DNA: TGCAGTGCTAAGGGACTAGCGGGGGCCTACAATGAGCAGTTCTTC.

The CDR3 spells CASSLSVGRTEAFF. The CDR3 coding sequence is TGTGCCAGCAGCTTATCGGTAGGGCGGACTGAAGCTTTCTTT. The chain has TRBV7-9 and TRBJ1-1; D is ambiguous. CDR1 is SEHNR and CDR2 is FQNEAQ in the germline V gene (reference sequence). Between the trimmed V and J ends, which lost 2 bases and 5 bases, there was a span of 12 bases. The CDR3 covers 14 residues.

This clonotype was counted only a few times. V usage is TRBV6-5 and J usage is TRBJ1-5; 8 nucleotides line up with TRBD1. CDR1 and CDR2 from the germline V gene are MNHEY and SVGAGI. The ends lost 6 bases at V and 4 bases at J; junction bases unmatched: 8. The CDR3 has 15 amino acids. For the CDR3, the DNA is TGTGCCAGCAGATCAACCGGGACAGGAAATCAGCCCCAGCATTTT. Amino acid sequence: CASRSTGTGNQPQHF.